One and the same sample provided the 23 T cell receptor beta chains below, sequenced in a study of T cell responses to AZD1222 COVID-19 vaccine (dated by TCRdb to about 2021). The library came from the immunoSEQ multiplex PCR assay. TCRdb mirrors the immuneACCESS table, restricted to in-frame sequences. Some clones are absent from its copies; in checked studies, under half trace to an unresolved V gene, and the reason for the others is unknown. This sample has more than 60,000 clones in its table, and approximately 83% of those were observed once. The top ten hold roughly 1.3% of the sample. The time point label, as the study defines it: about 28 days (+/-7) after the second vaccine dose. Material: peripheral blood, obtained 28 days after the second AZD1222 dose. All receptors come from an adult who received the AZD1222 COVID-19 vaccine.

The chain combines TRBV5-4 with TRBJ2-4; D is perhaps TRBD1 (7 bases). CDR1 and CDR2 from the germline V gene are SGHNT and YYREEE (reference sequence). V lost 4 bases and J 3 bases, leaving 17 bases between the germline ends. The CDR3 has 16 residues. In nucleotides, the CDR3 is TGTGCCAGCAGCGCGGGGACAGACAGAATCAAAAACATTCAGTACTTC. Amino acids: CASSAGTDRIKNIQYF.

This clone was counted once. This chain's CDR3 is CASGFAAGVVTDTQYF. The CDR3 DNA follows: TGTGCTAGTGGTTTCGCAGCGGGAGTGGTCACAGATACGCAGTATTTT. The chain recombines TRBV12-5 with TRBJ2-3; 8 positions agree with TRBD2. CDR3 length: 16 residues. CDR1 LGHNT and CDR2 FRNRAP come from the germline V gene. The J segment lost 2 bases and the V segment lost 3 bases, leaving 7 bases of the junction unmatched.

The CDR3 DNA follows: TGTGCCAGTAGTATTGGACAGGGTGGAAACACCATATATTTT. Translating gives CASSIGQGGNTIYF. The chain links TRBV19 to TRBJ1-3; 8 nucleotides agree with TRBD1. This CDR3 contains 14 residues. V trimming: 3 bases; J trimming: 3 bases; junction bases outside the gene matches: 1. Germline V gene sequence: CDR1 LNHDA, CDR2 SQIVND (reference sequence).

This clone was seen a handful of times. This chain joins TRBV25-1 and TRBJ1-6, with D unresolved. Germline values: CDR1 MGHDK, CDR2 SYGVNS. The germline V and J ends were trimmed by 4 bases and 7 bases, with 14 bases remaining between them. CDR3 length: 15 residues. In nucleotides, the CDR3 is TGTGCCAGCAGTGTGATCACCAAGGAGAATTCACCCCTCCACTTT. This gives the protein CASSVITKENSPLHF.

This clone occurred a few times. The chain uses TRBV2 and TRBJ2-7; TRBD1 is a possible D gene (6 bases). The germline V and J ends were trimmed by 6 bases and 3 bases, with 18 bases remaining between them. The CDR3 has 15 residues. CDR1 and CDR2 from the germline V gene are SNHLY and FYNNEI. The CDR3 nucleotides read TGTGCCAGCAGGAAGGACAGTGGAGGTGGCTACGAGCAGTACTTC. Its translation is CASRKDSGGGYEQYF.

V and J are TRBV2 and TRBJ2-7, with D possibly TRBD1 on 6 matching bases. Per the germline V gene, CDR1 is SNHLY and CDR2 is FYNNEI. The CDR3 spans 12 residues. Between the trimmed V and J ends, which lost 6 bases and 3 bases, there was a span of 9 bases. The CDR3 bases are TGTGCCAGCAGGGACAGATACTACGAGCAGTACTTC. This gives the protein CASRDRYYEQYF.

The CDR3 is CSVGPAAGTQYF. The CDR3 DNA sequence: TGCAGCGTTGGCCCCGCGGCGGGTACGCAGTATTTT. The chain employs TRBV29-1 and TRBJ2-3; tentatively, D is TRBD2 (5 bases). The CDR3 spans 12 residues. Trimming took 4 bases from V and 8 from J, leaving 13 bases between them. Germline V gene data show CDR1 as SQVTM and CDR2 as ANQGSEA.

This chain joins TRBV18 and TRBJ1-1; D is uncertain. The V gene lost 0 bases and the J gene lost 3 bases, with 5 bases spanning the gap. The CDR3 has 13 amino acids. Germline assignment: CDR1 KGHSH and CDR2 LQKENI. Written as DNA, the CDR3 is TGTGCCAGCTCACCACCAGGATACACTGAAGCTTTCTTT. The encoded protein is CASSPPGYTEAFF. Using reference TRBV18 and TRBJ1-1 for the parts outside the CDR3, the full variable domain is NAGVMQNPRHLVRRRGQEARLRCSPMKGHSHVYWYRQLPEEGLKFMVYLQKENIIDESGMPKERFSAEFPKEGPSILRIQQVVRGDSAAYFCASSPPGYTEAFFGQGTRLTVV.

V is TRBV30 and J is TRBJ1-2, with no clear D. Germline V gene lookup returns CDR1 GTSNPN and CDR2 SVGIG (reference sequence). CDR3 length: 12 amino acids. V lost 0 bases to trimming and J lost 6 bases, with 8 bases between them. The CDR3 is CAWSVGLDGYTF. CDR3 coding DNA: TGTGCCTGGAGTGTAGGTTTAGATGGCTACACCTTC.

V usage is TRBV28 and J usage is TRBJ1-2; 7 bases are a match to TRBD1. Per germline, CDR1 MDHEN and CDR2 SYDVKM. The CDR3 runs to 17 residues. V dropped 5 bases and J dropped 1; count of bases not matched to a gene: 13. This CDR3 reads CASSPIRDSGGNYGYTF. The DNA of the CDR3 is TGTGCCAGCAGTCCCATTCGGGACAGCGGAGGTAACTATGGCTACACCTTC.

The chain links TRBV19 to TRBJ2-7; 9 bases line up with TRBD2. Germline CDR1 reads LNHDA; CDR2 reads SQIVND (reference sequence). J gave up 3 bases and V 4 bases, and 22 bases lay outside the gene matches. The CDR3 loop spans 20 amino acids. The CDR3 nucleotides are TGTGCCAGTAGTAGCCGTCTAGCGGGATTACATGAGGCGCATTACTACGAGCAGTACTTC. Amino acids: CASSSRLAGLHEAHYYEQYF.

The genes are TRBV7-4 and TRBJ2-7; D unresolved. Per germline, CDR1 SGHVT and CDR2 SQSDAQ. The CDR3 spans 13 residues. Trimming stripped 5 bases from V and 2 bases from J, with 10 bases between. Written as DNA, the CDR3 is TGTGCCAGCAGCCTACGTGGGGCCTACGAGCAGTACTTC. Protein product: CASSLRGAYEQYF.

This clone was recorded only once. V usage is TRBV6-2 or TRBV6-3 and J usage is TRBJ2-5, with D possibly being TRBD1 (5 bases). The CDR3 extends over 15 amino acids. V dropped 6 bases and J dropped 2 bases, with 16 bases sitting between them. Germline CDR1 reads MNHEY; CDR2 reads SVGEGT. In DNA form, the CDR3 reads TGTGCCAGCAGCCGAGACAGAGTCCCTCAAGAGACCCAGTACTTC. Translating gives CASSRDRVPQETQYF.

This sequence joins TRBV12-3 or TRBV12-4 and TRBJ2-3; D is undetermined. V shed 6 bases and J shed 8 bases, with 12 bases lying between them. CDR3 length: 12 amino acids. CDR3 sequence (DNA): TGTGCCAGCAGCCCCACACGGGTTACGCAGTATTTT. This gives the protein CASSPTRVTQYF.

The genes are TRBV28 and TRBJ1-5, with no clear D. Trimming removed 2 bases from V and 4 bases from J, with 9 bases in between. This CDR3 is 14 amino acids long. Germline CDR1 MDHEN, CDR2 SYDVKM. CDR3 nucleotides: TGTGCCAGCAGTTTAACGGGAGATAATCAGCCCCAGCATTTT. This translates into CASSLTGDNQPQHF.

The rearrangement uses TRBV30 and TRBJ1-5; possibly TRBD1 for D (6 bases). This CDR3 is built from 17 residues. The V gene lost 2 bases and the J gene lost 1 base, with 18 bases spanning the gap. The V gene's germline CDR1 is GTSNPN and CDR2 SVGIG (reference sequence). The DNA for the CDR3 is TGTGCCTGGAGTTCCGTTACCGGGACATACAGCAATCAGCCCCAGCATTTT. Encoded protein: CAWSSVTGTYSNQPQHF.

The genes are TRBV19 and TRBJ2-2, with D perhaps TRBD2 (5 bases). Looked up from germline, CDR1 is LNHDA and CDR2 is SQIVND (reference sequence). The V and J ends lost 5 bases and 5 bases respectively, with 15 bases between them. This CDR3 region has 15 residues. For the CDR3, the DNA is TGTGCCAGTAGTCCCCTTGAGCGAGGGACCGGGGAGCTGTTTTTT. It encodes CASSPLERGTGELFF.

The CDR3 nucleotides read TGCAGCGTGGGGACAGGGGTCCTACTCAATGAGCAGTTCTTC. It is translated as CSVGTGVLLNEQFF. The genes are TRBV29-1 and TRBJ2-1; 10 nucleotides line up with TRBD1. The V gene end was trimmed by 6 bases and the J gene end by 6 bases; junction bases not matched to a gene: 8. There are 14 residues in the CDR3. Germline values: CDR1 SQVTM, CDR2 ANQGSEA.

The chain couples TRBV3-1 (or the pseudogene TRBV3-2) to TRBJ2-7; D gene ambiguous. CDR3 length: 15 residues. Trimming pared 0 bases from V and 1 base from J, leaving 10 bases between. Germline-derived CDR1 and CDR2 are LGHDT and YNNKEL (reference sequence). CDR3 coding DNA: TGTGCCAGCAGCCAAGATTACGCACGGTCCTACGAGCAGTACTTC. Its protein is CASSQDYARSYEQYF.

Note on this clone: Other DNA sequences within the sample encode an identical CDR3. The V and J genes are TRBV4-3 and TRBJ2-2, with 9 bases identical to TRBD2. J lost 3 bases, V lost 2 bases, and 4 bases had no gene match. CDR1 is LGHNA, CDR2 YSLEER, per germline. The CDR3 contains 16 residues. CDR3 coding DNA: TGCGCCAGCAGCCAAAACTTAGCGGGAGACACCGGGGAGCTGTTTTTT. Translated, it gives CASSQNLAGDTGELFF.

The DNA for the CDR3 is TGTGCCAGCAAGACAGGGATGAACACTGAAGCTTTCTTT. Translated, it gives CASKTGMNTEAFF. The chain uses TRBV7-9 and TRBJ1-1, with 7 bases lining up with TRBD1. Germline CDR1 and CDR2: SEHNR and FQNEAQ (reference sequence). Unmatched junction bases numbered 2, after V lost 7 bases and J lost 0 bases. This CDR3 comprises 13 residues.

The genes are TRBV7-3 and TRBJ1-1; 9 positions agree with TRBD1. CDR1 is SGHTA and CDR2 is FQGTGA in the germline V gene. V lost 2 bases to trimming and J lost 5 bases; unmatched junction nucleotides: 6. CDR3 size: 15 residues. The CDR3 loop is CASSLSGQGGTEAFF. The CDR3 region has the DNA TGTGCCAGCAGCTTATCGGGACAGGGTGGAACTGAAGCTTTCTTT.

This sequence joins TRBV12-5 and TRBJ2-3; D remains unclear. The V end lost 1 base, the J end lost 5 bases, and 1 base lay between the germline ends. The CDR3 is made up of 11 amino acids. Germline lookup yields CDR1 LGHNT and CDR2 FRNRAP. The CDR3 sequence: CASGLGDTQYF. For the CDR3, the DNA is TGTGCTAGTGGTTTGGGAGATACGCAGTATTTT.